Shown below are 20 T cell receptor beta chains from a single sample sequenced in a study of blood T cells in healthy people across ages. Next came a second PCR, run for about 6 to 11 cycles, which used a sample-barcoded 5' primer along with a J-beta primer mix. TCRdb recomputed calls from the 5' RACE reads with MiXCR, one row per CDR3 protein. The table lists more than 500,000 distinct CDR3 sequences, approximately 26% of them singletons, with 3% to 4% in the top ten. These data were also filed under a second study, of T cells of mothers and their children.

Source material: blood. Receptors originate from a boy aged 2 to 10 in good health.

This clonotype came up a few times. The chain couples TRBV24-1 to TRBJ2-5; D could derive from TRBD1 or TRBD2 (5 bases each). The DNA end lines up better with TRBJ2-7; the J call may be wrong. The CDR3 length is 18 residues. Per germline, CDR1 KGHDR and CDR2 SFDVKD. CDR3 in DNA: TGTGCCACCAGTGATTTGGAGGGGTTAGCGCGAGAATCCTACGAGCAGTACTTC. Translation: CATSDLEGLARESYEQYF.

The V gene is TRBV29-1, the J gene TRBJ1-3; tentatively, D is TRBD1 (5 bases). The CDR3 has 14 residues. Germline V gene lookup returns CDR1 SQVTM and CDR2 ANQGSEA. Deletions cut 6 bases from V and 0 bases from J, with 12 bases between. Here the CDR3 DNA reads TGCAGCGTAGGGGACCGATCCTCTGGAAACACCATATATTTT. Amino acids: CSVGDRSSGNTIYF.

The CDR3 coding sequence is TGTGCCACTGCATTCGGCGCCCCCTCCTACAATGAGCAGTTCTTC. This gives the protein CATAFGAPSYNEQFF. This chain joins TRBV10-3 and TRBJ2-1; D is undetermined. The V and J ends lost 10 bases and 0 bases respectively, with 16 bases between them. CDR1 ENHRY and CDR2 SYGVKD come from the germline V gene. The CDR3 is 15 amino acids.

This clonotype was counted between two and nine times. The CDR3 DNA reads as TGTGCCAGCACCCGACAGGGACGTTCGAACATTCAGTACTTC. Translated, it gives CASTRQGRSNIQYF. This chain connects TRBV6-6 to TRBJ2-4, with 7 bases fitting TRBD1. The germline V gene has CDR1 MNHNY and CDR2 SVGAGI (reference sequence). V shed 7 bases, J shed 7 bases, and the junction held 10 bases outside the gene matches. The CDR3 is 14 amino acids.

The rearrangement uses TRBV6-5 and TRBJ2-6; D not certain. V was trimmed by 7 bases and J by 1 base, leaving 5 bases between them. The length of the CDR3 is 13 residues. CDR1 MNHEY and CDR2 SVGAGI come from the germline V gene. Written as DNA, the CDR3 is TGTGCCAGCACCTATTCTGGGGCCAACGTCCTGACTTTC. Its protein product is CASTYSGANVLTF.

This sequence joins TRBV20-1 and TRBJ2-5; D call uncertain. This CDR3 comprises 12 residues. Germline loops: CDR1 DFQATT, CDR2 SNEGSKA (reference sequence). V was pared by 5 bases and J by 5 bases, with 12 bases between. The chain's CDR3 is CSASGPPETQYF. In DNA, the CDR3 is TGCAGTGCTTCCGGCCCCCCGGAGACCCAGTACTTC.

The chain links TRBV6-6 to TRBJ2-1; 11 nucleotides align to TRBD2. J was trimmed by 5 bases and V by 1 base; bases with no gene match: 1. This CDR3 has 15 amino acids. Germline V lookup: CDR1 MNHNY, CDR2 SVGAGI (reference sequence). For the CDR3, the DNA is TGTGCCAGCAGTTACTTACTAGCGGGGGACAATGAGCAGTTCTTC. It encodes CASSYLLAGDNEQFF.

The rearrangement joins TRBV18 to TRBJ1-1; D remains ambiguous. Germline CDR1 is KGHSH and CDR2 is LQKENI. Trimming took 3 bases from V and 8 from J, leaving 10 bases between them. The CDR3 is 12 residues long. This chain's CDR3 is CASSPDAREAFF. In DNA form, the CDR3 reads TGTGCCAGCTCACCTGACGCACGAGAAGCTTTCTTT.

This clonotype has more than one count but fewer than ten. The V and J genes are TRBV20-1 and TRBJ1-2, with D possibly TRBD1 on 5 matching bases. Trimming stripped 1 base from V and 3 bases from J, with 12 bases between. The CDR3 contains 14 residues. The V gene's germline CDR1 is DFQATT and CDR2 SNEGSKA (reference sequence). The CDR3 DNA is TGCAGTGCTAGAGGGGGCGCCCCCGACTATGGCTACACCTTC. Its protein is CSARGGAPDYGYTF.

This chain joins TRBV7-9 and TRBJ1-4; 7 bases map to TRBD1. The CDR3 has 16 residues. V lost 5 bases and J lost 5; bases outside the gene matches: 11. Germline-derived CDR1 and CDR2 are SEHNR and FQNEAQ (reference sequence). The chain's CDR3 is CASSPEGDSENEKLFF. CDR3 DNA: TGTGCCAGCAGCCCCGAGGGGGACAGTGAGAATGAAAAACTGTTTTTT.

About this clonotype: A much larger clone differs from this one at a single base, so this may be a read error. This chain connects TRBV5-1 to TRBJ1-1; 7 nucleotides align to TRBD1. CDR3 length: 14 amino acids. The J segment lost 2 bases and the V segment lost 3 bases, leaving 4 bases of the junction unmatched. Germline V gene data show CDR1 as SGHRS and CDR2 as YFSETQ. In DNA, the CDR3 is TGCGCCAGCAGCTCCAACAGGGGAAACACTGAAGCTTTCTTT. This codes for CASSSNRGNTEAFF.

This clonotype was picked up a small number of times. The V and J genes are TRBV3-1 and TRBJ2-5; tentatively, D is TRBD2 (5 bases). Trimming cost V 5 bases and J 5 bases, with 21 bases left between them. Looked up from germline, CDR1 is LGHDT and CDR2 is YNNKEL (reference sequence). This CDR3 spans 16 amino acids. CDR3 protein: CASSSTNSEVLETQYF. DNA for the CDR3: TGTGCCAGCAGCTCGACAAATAGCGAGGTGTTGGAGACCCAGTACTTC.

This clonotype has only a few counts. The chain carries TRBV29-1 and TRBJ2-5, with unresolved D. Trimming stripped 4 bases from V and 7 bases from J, with 16 bases between. The CDR3 contains 13 residues. The V gene's germline CDR1 is SQVTM and CDR2 ANQGSEA. Here the CDR3 DNA reads TGCAGCGTTGCCGCCCTCGGATTAGGGACCCAGTACTTC. It codes for CSVAALGLGTQYF.

This clonotype was seen only a few times. This rearrangement joins TRBV6-1 to TRBJ1-2, with a tentative D call TRBD1 (6 bases). V lost 5 bases, J lost 3 bases, and 16 bases lay in between. The CDR3 covers 15 residues. Germline V CDR1 and CDR2: MNHNS, SASEGT. The CDR3 loop is CASSQGTWVDYGYTF. In DNA, the CDR3 is TGTGCCAGCAGTCAGGGGACATGGGTTGACTATGGCTACACCTTC.

The sample holds a few counts of this clonotype. One junction end disagrees with the germline gene, perhaps due to a read error. This rearrangement joins TRBV30 to TRBJ2-7, with D maybe TRBD2 (5 bases). CDR3 length: 11 amino acids. The germline CDR1 and CDR2 sequences are GTSNPN and SVGIG (reference sequence). CDR3 sequence: CAWRLSEGQYF. DNA of the CDR3: TGTGCGTGGAGGCTCAGTGAAGGGCAGTACTTC.

This clonotype appeared once. The rearrangement joins TRBV7-2 to TRBJ2-5; D gene uncertain. Per germline, CDR1 SGHTA and CDR2 FQGNSA. V was clipped by 5 bases and J by 5 bases, with 18 bases between them. This CDR3 is built from 15 residues. The chain's CDR3 is CASSQDLTAAETQYF. CDR3 bases: TGTGCCAGCAGCCAAGATCTTACGGCTGCGGAGACCCAGTACTTC.

The CDR3 region is CASSLKWGAQAFF. As DNA, the CDR3 is TGTGCCAGCAGCTTAAAATGGGGGGCGCAGGCTTTCTTT. J is TRBJ1-1 and V is TRBV7-3; a weak D match, TRBD1 (6 bases). CDR1 is SGHTA, CDR2 FQGTGA, per germline. V dropped 1 base and J dropped 11 bases, with 14 bases sitting between them. The CDR3 is made up of 13 amino acids.

In this sample, this clonotype turned up a few times. This chain connects TRBV12-3 or TRBV12-4 to TRBJ1-2; D is undetermined. Between the trimmed V and J ends, which lost 6 bases and 6 bases, there was a span of 14 bases. This CDR3 spans 13 amino acids. The CDR3 here is CASSRIHEDGYTF. CDR3 nucleotides: TGTGCCAGCAGCAGGATTCATGAGGATGGCTACACCTTC.

This clonotype was counted only a few times. This sequence joins TRBV12-3 or TRBV12-4 and TRBJ2-3, with a tentative D call TRBD1 (7 bases). This CDR3 has 13 amino acids. Trimming removed 5 bases from V and 11 bases from J, with 17 bases in between. The CDR3 protein is CASSSDRVGGQYF. CDR3 in DNA: TGTGCCAGCAGTAGCGACAGGGTCGGGGGGCAGTATTTT.

This clonotype was recorded a few times. V gene TRBV6-5 combines with J gene TRBJ2-7, with no clear D. V was trimmed by 0 bases and J by 2 bases, leaving 8 bases between them. Germline CDR1 and CDR2: MNHEY and SVGAGI. The CDR3 runs 14 residues. The CDR3 spells CASSYSLTTYEQYF. CDR3 DNA: TGTGCCAGCAGTTACTCTCTCACAACCTACGAGCAGTACTTC.